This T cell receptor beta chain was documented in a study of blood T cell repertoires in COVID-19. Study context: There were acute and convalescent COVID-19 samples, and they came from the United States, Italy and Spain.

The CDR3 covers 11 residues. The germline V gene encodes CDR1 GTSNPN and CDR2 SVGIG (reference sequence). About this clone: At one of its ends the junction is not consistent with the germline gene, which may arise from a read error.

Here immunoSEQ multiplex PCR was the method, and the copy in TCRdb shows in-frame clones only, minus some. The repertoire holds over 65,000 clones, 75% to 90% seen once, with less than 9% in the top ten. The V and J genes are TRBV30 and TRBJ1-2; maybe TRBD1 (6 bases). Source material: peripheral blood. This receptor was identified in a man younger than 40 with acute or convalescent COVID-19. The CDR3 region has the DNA TGTGCCTTTTCCGCGGAGAAGGGGGTAGACTTC. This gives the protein CAFSAEKGVDF.